This TCR beta chain was identified in a study of T cells of healthy individuals. Trimming stripped 3 bases from V and 0 bases from J, with 11 bases between. The V gene's germline CDR1 is SGHAT and CDR2 FQNNGV. This CDR3 spans 16 amino acids. This clonotype showed up many times. TCRdb re-derived calls from the 5' RACE reads in MiXCR, one entry per CDR3 protein. The sample yields about 82,000 distinct CDR3 sequences, about 5.5% seen once. This chain uses TRBV11-2 with TRBJ1-4, with D hard to call. The sequence was collected from a female donor in good health. The CDR3 bases are TGTGCCAGCAGCTTTCGGGCGGATGCAACTAATGAAAAACTGTTTTTT. Amino acids: CASSFRADATNEKLFF. The variable domain in full, completed from reference TRBV11-2 and TRBJ1-4, reads EAGVAQSPRYKIIEKRQSVAFWCNPISGHATLYWYQQILGQGPKLLIQFQNNGVVDDSQLPKDRFSAERLKGVDSTLKIQPAKLEDSAVYLCASSFRADATNEKLFFGSGTQLSVL.